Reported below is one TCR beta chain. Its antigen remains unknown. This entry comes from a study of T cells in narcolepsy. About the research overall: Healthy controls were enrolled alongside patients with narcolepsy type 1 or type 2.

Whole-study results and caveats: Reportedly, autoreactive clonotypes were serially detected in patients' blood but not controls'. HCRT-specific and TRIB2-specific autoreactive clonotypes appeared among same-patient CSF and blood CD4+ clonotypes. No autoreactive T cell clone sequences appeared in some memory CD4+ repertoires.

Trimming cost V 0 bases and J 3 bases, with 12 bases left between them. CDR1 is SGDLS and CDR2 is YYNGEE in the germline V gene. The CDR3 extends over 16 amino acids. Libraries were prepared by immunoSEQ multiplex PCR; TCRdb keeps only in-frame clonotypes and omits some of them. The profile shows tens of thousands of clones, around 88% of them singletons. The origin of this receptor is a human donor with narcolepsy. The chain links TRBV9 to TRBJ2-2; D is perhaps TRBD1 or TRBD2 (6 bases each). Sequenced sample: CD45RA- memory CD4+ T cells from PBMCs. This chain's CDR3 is CASSVGRGEDTGELFF. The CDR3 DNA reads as TGTGCCAGCAGCGTAGGAAGGGGGGAGGACACCGGGGAGCTGTTTTTT.